This TCR beta chain emerged from a study of cytomegalovirus exposure and HLA in healthy donors. Use of 60 Vbeta and 13 Jbeta primers characterized the PCR. Assay used: immunoSEQ multiplex PCR; TCRdb lists only in-frame clones, some missing. The table lists 150,000 or so clones, approximately 70% of them singletons. CDR3 length: 13 residues. The V and J ends lost 4 bases and 1 base respectively, with 7 bases between them. The germline V gene has CDR1 SGHAT and CDR2 FQNNGV. Sequencing was performed on PBMCs. The receptor was isolated from a woman under 30 in good health and CMV-seronegative. The chain recombines TRBV11-2 with TRBJ1-1; no definite D call. The CDR3 protein is CASSWEANTEAFF. The DNA for the CDR3 is TGTGCCAGCAGCTGGGAGGCGAACACTGAAGCTTTCTTT. Looking up the rest from reference TRBV11-2 and TRBJ1-1 gives the full variable domain: EAGVAQSPRYKIIEKRQSVAFWCNPISGHATLYWYQQILGQGPKLLIQFQNNGVVDDSQLPKDRFSAERLKGVDSTLKIQPAKLEDSAVYLCASSWEANTEAFFGQGTRLTVV.